What follows are 21 T cell receptor beta chains derived from one specimen sequenced in a study of blood T cells in healthy people across ages (dated by TCRdb to between 2015 and 2016). Receptor amplification or capture employed 5' RACE. These reads were obtained on an Illumina HiSeq 2500. A second PCR of roughly 7 to 12 cycles was performed with a sample-barcoded 5' primer and a J-beta primer mix. In TCRdb, the public reads were trimmed at Q25 with fastp and aligned with MiXCR, with productive beta chains retained. Rows with a matching CDR3 protein are joined into one entry that keeps the most common DNA and genes. This sample gives about 1.5 million distinct CDR3 sequences in total; 40% to 45% of them show up just once. The top ten clonotypes cover approximately 4.1% of the sample. Sequencing was performed on blood. The receptors originated from a woman aged 18-29 years in good health.

In this sample, this clonotype turned up once. The chain recombines TRBV6-5 with TRBJ2-4; 7 nucleotides line up with TRBD1. The J call may be mistaken, given a closer DNA end match to TRBJ2-7. Germline CDR1 MNHEY, CDR2 SVGAGI. The CDR3 is 15 residues long. Written as DNA, the CDR3 is TGTGCCAGCAGACGCACGGACAGGTCAATTCACGAGCAGTACTTC. The encoded protein is CASRRTDRSIHEQYF.

The V and J genes are TRBV12-3 or TRBV12-4 and TRBJ1-2, with D uncertain. The CDR3 sequence is 14 residues long. Trimming cost V 5 bases and J 9 bases, with 19 bases left between them. CDR3: CASSRLREKESYTF. The CDR3 nucleotides are TGTGCCAGCAGTCGCCTCCGGGAAAAGGAGAGCTACACCTTC.

This clonotype was seen only once. The chain links TRBV5-1 to TRBJ1-5; D remains ambiguous. The CDR3 runs to 13 residues. The V end lost 0 bases, the J end lost 4 bases, and 5 bases lay between the germline ends. CDR1 is SGHRS and CDR2 is YFSETQ in the germline V gene. DNA for the CDR3: TGCGCCAGCAGCTTGGCCATGAATCAGCCCCAGCATTTT. Translation gives CASSLAMNQPQHF.

This clonotype was observed a handful of times. This chain joins TRBV6-5 and TRBJ1-2; tentatively, D is TRBD1 (6 bases). The ends were cut back, 2 bases at V and 2 bases at J, with 6 bases in the middle. The length of the CDR3 is 13 residues. Germline-derived CDR1 and CDR2 are MNHEY and SVGAGI. The CDR3 bases are TGTGCCAGCAGTTACCAGGGGAACTATGGCTACACCTTC. Protein product: CASSYQGNYGYTF.

This clonotype was picked up a small number of times. This chain links TRBV30 with TRBJ2-4; no reliable D call. The assigned J gene may be wrong: the sequence end matches TRBJ2-7 better. There are 12 residues in the CDR3. Germline lookup yields CDR1 GTSNPN and CDR2 SVGIG (reference sequence). CDR3 nucleotide sequence: TGTGCCTGGAGTGTAATAGGGTCCGAGCAGTACTTC. Translating gives CAWSVIGSEQYF.

The sample holds a few counts of this clonotype. This sequence joins TRBV7-2 and TRBJ1-2, with D possibly being TRBD1 (6 bases). V gave up 5 bases and J gave up 7 bases, with 14 bases separating them. The V gene's germline CDR1 is SGHTA and CDR2 FQGNSA. The CDR3 loop spans 13 amino acids. The CDR3 sequence is CASSPVGALGYTF. As DNA, the CDR3 is TGTGCCAGCAGCCCAGTGGGGGCGCTTGGCTACACCTTC.

This clonotype has ten or more counts. The gene calls are TRBV7-9 and TRBJ2-4; TRBD1 is a possible D gene (5 bases). The V end was cut by 5 bases, the J end by 1 base, with 12 bases between. The germline V gene has CDR1 SEHNR and CDR2 FQNEAQ (reference sequence). This CDR3 has 15 residues. The CDR3, as DNA: TGTGCCAGCAGCCTCCAGGGCCAGGCCAAAAACATTCAGTACTTC. Amino acids: CASSLQGQAKNIQYF.

V gene TRBV20-1 combines with J gene TRBJ2-5; 8 bases align to TRBD2. The V and J ends lost 2 bases and 4 bases, in that order; junction bases with no gene match: 9. The CDR3 length is 15 residues. The V gene's germline CDR1 is DFQATT and CDR2 SNEGSKA (reference sequence). The CDR3 here is CSARPRGGTGETQYF. CDR3 coding DNA: TGCAGTGCTAGACCCCGGGGGGGAACGGGAGAGACCCAGTACTTC.

CDR3 in DNA: TGCAGTGCTAGAAATGGGAGGGAAAGAGATACGCAGTATTTT. Translating it yields CSARNGRERDTQYF. The chain recombines TRBV20-1 with TRBJ2-3; 7 bases line up with TRBD2. Germline CDR1 reads DFQATT; CDR2 reads SNEGSKA (reference sequence). This CDR3 contains 14 residues. V lost 2 bases, J lost 5 bases, and 7 bases stayed unmatched.

This clonotype has a single count. The chain carries TRBV24-1 and TRBJ2-3; TRBD2 agrees at 7 bases. The CDR3 is 15 amino acids. Germline-derived CDR1 and CDR2 are KGHDR and SFDVKD. The V gene end was trimmed by 3 bases and the J gene end by 2 bases; junction bases not matched to a gene: 4. The CDR3 protein is CATSDPSGVTDTQYF. The CDR3 nucleotides are TGTGCCACCAGTGATCCCAGCGGGGTCACAGATACGCAGTATTTT.

Many counts were recorded for this clonotype. This chain joins TRBV29-1 and TRBJ2-5; no reliable D call. Germline V gives CDR1 SQVTM, CDR2 ANQGSEA. V shed 4 bases and J shed 1 base, with 10 bases lying between them. The CDR3 spans 13 residues. The CDR3, as DNA: TGCAGCGTTGGGACGCTACTCCAAGAGACCCAGTACTTC. The encoded protein is CSVGTLLQETQYF.

V usage is TRBV29-1 and J usage is TRBJ1-2; D is undetermined. Per the germline V gene, CDR1 is SQVTM and CDR2 is ANQGSEA. The ends were cut back, 5 bases at V and 7 bases at J, with 17 bases in the middle. The CDR3 runs to 13 residues. CDR3 region: CSVNRRPEGGYTF. The CDR3 DNA sequence: TGCAGCGTTAACCGACGGCCTGAGGGTGGCTACACCTTC.

As concerns this clonotype: An end of the junction differs from the germline gene, which may be a read error. The V gene is TRBV24-1, the J gene TRBJ2-7; D is possibly TRBD1 or TRBD2 (6 bases each). Germline loops: CDR1 KGHDR, CDR2 SFDVKD. CDR3 length: 16 residues. CDR3 in DNA: TGTGCCACCAGTCCGTCGCCGGGGGCCCTATCCTACAAGCAGTACTTC. This sequence encodes CATSPSPGALSYKQYF.

This sequence joins TRBV12-3 or TRBV12-4 and TRBJ1-2, with D maybe TRBD1 (5 bases). This CDR3 region has 16 residues. Trimming left V 0 bases short and J 6 bases short, with 17 bases between. The CDR3 DNA sequence: TGTGCCAGCAGTTTAGCGGGGGGTCCAGGTCAAAATGGCTACACCTTC. This translates into CASSLAGGPGQNGYTF.

Remarks on this clonotype: One end of the junction fails to match germline, which may point to a read error. The chain employs TRBV7-3 and TRBJ2-5, with TRBD2 identical over 7 bases. This CDR3 comprises 14 residues. Germline-derived CDR1 and CDR2 are SGHTA and FQGTGA. Written as DNA, the CDR3 is TGCACCAGCAGCCTAAGCGGGACTGAAGATACCCAGTACTTC. It encodes CTSSLSGTEDTQYF.

The chain has TRBV7-2 and TRBJ1-5; tentative D call: TRBD1 (5 bases). V dropped 2 bases and J dropped 4 bases, with 12 bases sitting between them. The germline CDR1 and CDR2 sequences are SGHTA and FQGNSA. The CDR3 consists of 15 residues. The CDR3 here is CASSLLGGANQPQHF. For the CDR3, the DNA is TGTGCCAGCAGCTTACTGGGGGGTGCTAATCAGCCCCAGCATTTT.

The CDR3 DNA follows: TGTGCCAGCAGGCATTTAAGTAGCAATCAGCCCCAGCATTTT. Protein sequence: CASRHLSSNQPQHF. V is TRBV6-6 and J is TRBJ1-5; D gene uncertain. With 6 bases removed from V and 0 bases from J, the gap between germline ends came to 9 bases. Germline lookup yields CDR1 MNHNY and CDR2 SVGAGI (reference sequence). CDR3 size: 14 residues.

This chain connects TRBV9 to TRBJ2-3; D assignment may be TRBD1 or TRBD2 (6 bases each). The V gene lost 0 bases and the J gene lost 8 bases, with 22 bases spanning the gap. The germline V gene has CDR1 SGDLS and CDR2 YYNGEE. This CDR3 is built from 17 residues. This chain's CDR3 is CASSVEARGGPIGTQYF. The CDR3 DNA follows: TGTGCCAGCAGCGTAGAGGCGAGAGGGGGGCCTATAGGTACGCAGTATTTT.

This clonotype has more than one count but fewer than ten. The chain carries TRBV3-1 and TRBJ1-1; D unresolved. Trimming stripped 3 bases from V and 2 bases from J, with 10 bases between. CDR1 is LGHDT, CDR2 YNNKEL, per germline (reference sequence). This CDR3 is 14 amino acids long. The CDR3, as DNA: TGTGCCAGCAGCCAGTGGGGAACAAACACTGAAGCTTTCTTT. Translating it yields CASSQWGTNTEAFF.

J is TRBJ2-1 and V is TRBV14; 7 nucleotides match TRBD2. The DNA end is a closer match to TRBJ2-7, so the J assignment may be wrong. From germline, CDR1 is SGHDN and CDR2 FVKESK. The length of the CDR3 is 15 residues. Here the CDR3 DNA reads TGTGCCAGCAGCCATTGGAGCGGGGAATACAATGAGCAGTACTTC. It translates to CASSHWSGEYNEQYF.

V is TRBV12-3 or TRBV12-4 and J is TRBJ1-1; 7 positions agree with TRBD1. The CDR3 totals 14 residues. The trim removed 7 bases at V and 4 bases at J, leaving 9 bases unmatched. The CDR3 coding sequence is TGTGCCAGCAACGGTCATTCAGGGGGCACTGAAGCTTTCTTT. As protein: CASNGHSGGTEAFF.